The clone carrying this T cell receptor beta chain was seen a few times. The antigen is unknown. This entry comes from a study of spatial heterogeneity in lung cancer. Study conclusions and caveats: Ubiquitous, expanded tumor-derived TCRs were more frequently observed in blood at resection than at follow-up.

Germline CDR1 and CDR2: SGDLS and YYNGEE. CDR3 length equals 15 residues. J was trimmed by 5 bases and V by 0 bases; bases with no gene match: 7. As for time point: sample taken at primary tumor resection. Whole RNA, isolated from tumor, nontumor lung or frozen PBMC, was sequenced without prior sorting. One entry per CDR3 protein, called by TCRdb with MiXCR from the 5' RACE reads. The sample lists 40,000 or so distinct CDR3 sequences; roughly 5.4% were seen once. The rearrangement joins TRBV9 to TRBJ1-2; 7 positions agree with TRBD1. The sequence derives from a female donor with early-stage non-small cell lung cancer. This material consisted of PBMCs, taken at surgery. The CDR3 region is CASSVEDRSKYGYTF. In nucleotides, the CDR3 is TGTGCCAGCAGCGTAGAGGACAGGAGCAAGTATGGCTACACCTTC.